This record concerns one T cell receptor (beta chain) sequence. This clone was observed a handful of times. What antigen it recognizes has not been identified. Base qualities were left out, and no much larger clone turns up one base away. The entry originates in a study of cytomegalovirus exposure and HLA in healthy donors (dated by TCRdb to between 2016 and 2019). Study-level background: An earlier analysis of approximately 640 of the donors reported about 250 Gb of sequence data and about 100 million unique TCR beta sequences from some 180 million T cells. The study aimed to test whether signatures of past pathogen exposure could be identified by cataloging public T cell receptors. A later analysis re-analyzed previously published TCR beta repertoires from 500 to 700 donors and added high-resolution HLA genotyping to study TCR occurrence patterns. Genome-wide SNP genotypes for about 60% of the 666 donors were used in a later genetic analysis, which treated that subset as a discovery cohort. Across 398 genotyped donors of the cohort, an average of about 250,000 unique TCR beta nucleotide sequences per donor were sequenced, and roughly 20% of those sequences were non-productive. Donor age, sex, ethnicity and CMV serostatus were compiled alongside the repertoire data. Of the 300 to 400 genotyped donors, about 84% fell in the genetic ancestry cluster associated with self-reported Caucasian donors. Both class I and class II loci were covered by HLA typing, at four-digit resolution. Approximately 300 gigabases of sequencing data and approximately 91 million unique TCR sequences made up an early release that covered nearly 650 HLA-typed donors. To predict cytomegalovirus infection status, the study brought together high-throughput TCR immunosequencing, statistical association of individual TCRs with disease status, and machine learning. In addition to the first cohort of roughly 670 subjects, a separate validation cohort of 120 different subjects was used. The number of typed donors differed by locus: roughly 629-640 for A, B, C, DRB1 and DQB1; approximately 520 for DQA1; 606 for DPA1; and some 470 for DPB1. Rather than using new phenotypic data, the later analysis identified candidate immune exposures from TCR beta sequences and from how often those sequences occurred across donors. Using immunosequencing, the study profiled T cell repertoires from approximately 700 subjects and related those repertoires to cytomegalovirus serostatus. Every discovery cohort repertoire had been produced on one sequencing platform. An earlier analysis of 587 of the donors used high-throughput TCR beta sequencing to judge whether each TCR beta V gene segment behaved as functional or pseudogenic. Several DR-DQ haplotypes were handled as single units for association and clustering because linkage in the cohort was strong.

Results and caveats for the whole study, not just this receptor: Because counts were too low, seventeen rarely observed V segments, including chromosome 9 orphons, were excluded from the earlier analysis of a few hundred of the donors. Because HLA typing was unavailable for some donors at each locus, only the typed subset was used in association tests. Correlated functional status among segregating V segments might be attributable to linkage disequilibrium, but an unknown experimental factor could not be ruled out. At a false discovery rate of 0.05, a later analysis linked under 20,000 TCR beta sequences to specific HLA alleles. A few of the identified cytomegalovirus-associated TCR beta chains were confirmed in vitro to be specific for cytomegalovirus antigens. In a later analysis, TCR association rates were found to vary across HLA loci, with the most associated TCRs seen for DRB1 alleles and the fewest for HLA-C alleles. A further reported finding was that TCR beta sequences accurately predicted the HLA-A and HLA-B alleles for most subjects in the first cohort. In the study, 150 to 200 TCR beta chains were listed as associated with cytomegalovirus. A later genetic analysis reported fewer N-insertions in productive TCRs among donors in an Asian-associated ancestry cluster than the roughly 700-donor mean. In a later analysis, HLA-associated TCR beta chains showed more clonal expansion and lower generation probabilities than non-associated chains that were equally common. The classifier was reported to diagnose cytomegalovirus status with high specificity and sensitivity in both the original cohort and the validation cohort. A later analysis found that most CMV-associated TCR beta chains appeared HLA-restricted, with HLA associations seemingly driven largely by CMV exposure. The cohort was sequenced for TCR beta chains only, and without alpha or paired-chain data the features that could be detected were limited. When HLA alleles, especially DR and DQ, strongly co-occurred, TCR associations were difficult to assign to individual alleles. Immune exposure information for the cohort was limited to CMV serostatus. The presence/absence analyses assumed that sequencing depth was roughly uniform across donors, and that assumption may not be true. A cluster of highly shared sequence variants was judged likely to be a technical artifact of the sequencing pipeline. In a later analysis, several top co-occurrence clusters were reported to appear linked to parvovirus B19, influenza, CMV and Epstein-Barr virus. An association between a missense DCLRE1C variant and V-gene and J-gene trimming of TCR beta chains was found in a later genetic analysis and replicated in an independent cohort. Most TCR sequences were seen in very few donors, while some public TCRs were found in many individuals. Some IMGT-functional V segments, including TRBV6-2 and TRBV6-3, could not be told apart with the 87-base-pair reads, so those segments were excluded. According to the authors, the approach could potentially be generalized to other disease states and immunological phenotypes. Broadly in line with IMGT annotations, most TCR beta V segments showed up in productive rearrangements about 87% or about 30% of the time in an earlier analysis of several hundred of the donors.

The cohort consisted of 666 healthy bone marrow donors. All cohort members were sampled while nominally healthy, although unrecorded immune exposures were likely present. The donor tested CMV seronegative, placing the donor among the 350 or so seronegative members of the cohort. Every donor gave a peripheral blood sample, and the peripheral blood mononuclear cells from that sample were used for TCR beta sequencing. Genomic DNA was extracted from the blood cell samples with the Qiagen DNeasy Blood Extraction Kit. From the germline V gene, CDR1 is MNHNS and CDR2 is SASEGT. There are 18 amino acids in the CDR3, from cysteine to valine inclusive. The retained sequence is limited to the CDR3, 54 bases, with the frame set at the first base. V is trimmed back by 2 bases and J by 1 base, and the junction contains 7 bases that no gene match accounts for. The library was obtained by the immunoSEQ multiplex PCR assay. The multiplex PCR relied on a mix of 60 forward primers for TCR Vbeta segments and 13 reverse primers for TCR Jbeta segments. The CDR3 region of rearranged TCR beta genes was amplified from genomic DNA by a multiplex PCR assay. On the Illumina HiSeq System, the amplified TCR beta libraries were sequenced as 87-base-pair reads. The paper's data handling went like this. A later analysis counted 75 million to 100 million unique TCR beta chains across the 550 to 700 repertoires, and roughly 9.9 million of these chains were shared by at least two donors. Raw reads were error-corrected and collapsed into unique sequences with a nearest-neighbor algorithm that merged closely related sequences to remove PCR and sequencing errors. CDR3 sequences were aligned to IMGT reference sequences to assign V, D and J gene segments. Each retained sequence needed at least a six-nucleotide match to both a V gene segment and a J gene segment. A rearrangement was called productive if the CDR3 had no stop codons and remained in frame with V and J, and every other rearrangement was called non-productive. Following IMGT convention, CDR3 was defined as the stretch from the second conserved V-encoded cysteine to the conserved J-encoded phenylalanine. Sequences without an unambiguous match to a single V gene segment were excluded from the earlier analysis of approximately 600 of the donors. In an earlier analysis of a few hundred of the donors, a V segment was called functional when productive rearrangements were above 56.7%, and segregating when the standard deviation between donors exceeded 5%. A statistical classification framework was developed to diagnose cytomegalovirus status using the catalog of TCR beta chain sequences. A later analysis assigned V and J genes by comparing TCR nucleotide sequences with IMGT/GENE-DB human TR gene sequences. In a later analysis, CDR3 sequences and most-parsimonious VDJ recombination scenarios were assigned using the TCRdist pipeline. In a later analysis, each TCR beta chain was defined by its CDR3 amino acid sequence together with its V-gene family, and reads without a unique V-gene family were excluded. In a later analysis, several hundred highly shared, low-generation-probability nucleotide sequences were removed to address suspected cross-contamination and a sequencing artifact. For each public chain, a later analysis derived a clonal expansion index from normalized ranks of inferred template counts within each repertoire. Generation probabilities in a later analysis came from a VDJ recombination model fitted to out-of-frame rearrangements, and those results were checked against IGoR. A later analysis scored TCR-TCR, TCR-HLA and TCR-CMV co-occurrence with hypergeometric tests, applying a repertoire-size bias correction to TCR pairs. To estimate false discovery rates, a later analysis permuted the HLA or CMV assignments 20 times. In a later analysis, co-occurring TCRs were grouped using DBSCAN, and TCRdist sequence similarity was added for clustering within HLA-allele-positive subsets. Co-occurrence clustering excluded repertoires with fewer than 30,000 or more than 120,000 public chains, plus five with anomalous nucleotide sharing. The table was pulled from immuneACCESS by TCRdb, which kept in-frame rearrangements only. Such tables lose some clones; where checked, under half of the loss comes from unresolved V genes, and the rest has no known cause. V and J calls and clone size are copied from that table; D and trimming were computed from the DNA. This sample holds 150,000 or so clones; just under 75% were observed only once. 1.5% to 2% of the sample goes to the ten largest clones.

The sequence links TRBV6-1 to TRBJ2-7; 14 middle bases align to TRBD2. This sequence was found in a woman under 30 in good health and CMV-seronegative. Source material: PBMCs. The nucleotides read TGTGCCAGCAGTGAATCCCGGACTAGCGGGAGGCTTTCCTACGAGCAGTACGTC. Its amino acids are CASSESRTSGRLSYEQYV.